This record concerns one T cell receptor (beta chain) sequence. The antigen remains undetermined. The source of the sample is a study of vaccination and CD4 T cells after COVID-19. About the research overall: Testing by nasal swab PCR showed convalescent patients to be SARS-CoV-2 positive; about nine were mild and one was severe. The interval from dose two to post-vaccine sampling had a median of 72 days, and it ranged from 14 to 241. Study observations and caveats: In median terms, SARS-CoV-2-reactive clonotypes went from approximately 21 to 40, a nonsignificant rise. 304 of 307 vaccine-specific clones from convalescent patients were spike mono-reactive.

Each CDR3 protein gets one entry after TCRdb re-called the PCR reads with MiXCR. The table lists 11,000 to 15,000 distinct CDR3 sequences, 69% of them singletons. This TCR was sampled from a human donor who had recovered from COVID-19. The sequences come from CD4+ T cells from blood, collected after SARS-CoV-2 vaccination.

The CDR3 sequence: CASSEPGTGNTIYF. CDR3 coding DNA: TGTGCCAGCAGTGAGCCAGGGACTGGAAACACCATATATTTT. This chain links TRBV6-4 with TRBJ1-3; weak D call: TRBD1 (5 bases). The length of the CDR3 is 14 residues. Trimming removed 3 bases from V and 2 bases from J, with 8 bases in between. Germline CDR1 is MRHNA and CDR2 is SNTAGT.